The clone carrying this T cell receptor beta chain has at least ten counts. The data originate from a study of molecular identifiers for immune sequencing clone quantification. Trimming shortened V by 3 bases and J by 1 base, and 9 bases separated the two germline ends. The CDR3 totals 13 residues. Per germline, CDR1 DFQATT and CDR2 SNEGSKA (reference sequence). MiXCR, applied by TCRdb to the PCR reads, yields one record per CDR3 protein. The sample records a few hundred thousand distinct CDR3 sequences, less than 30% being singletons. The V gene is TRBV20-1, the J gene TRBJ2-5, with D possibly being TRBD2 (7 bases). This clonotype was sampled from a human donor in good health. Some libraries in this study had Jurkat cell RNA spiked in. Sequencing was performed on naive CD8+ T cells from blood, with Jurkat cell RNA spiked in. Subset described: FACS-sorted CD8+CD4-CCR7+CD45RA+ naive T cells. The CDR3 DNA is TGCAGTGCTAGCGGGGGGCCCCAAGAGACCCAGTACTTC. Protein: CSASGGPQETQYF.